These T cell receptor beta chains were read from a single sample in a study of neoadjuvant anti-PD-1 for oral cavity cancer. TCRdb keeps only in-frame clones here, not all; method: immunoSEQ multiplex PCR. The table lists tens of thousands of clones, 70% to 90% of them singletons. Sequences were derived from PBMCs, sampled after nivolumab (anti-PD-1) treatment. These receptors came from a person between 35 and 79 years old with oral cavity squamous cell carcinoma. CDR3s include the opening cysteine and the closing phenylalanine or tryptophan. A D gene is named only where the DNA matches it firmly. The size entry is marked missing in some rows and otherwise reads once, few, many or a size class.

abundance,j_gene,v_gene,d_gene,len,CDR3nt,CDR3aa
.,TRBJ2-7,TRBV9,.,14,TGTGCCAGCAGCGTTGATGGACGATTCTACGAGCAGTACTTC,CASSVDGRFYEQYF
.,TRBJ1-1,TRBV5-1,.,16,TGCGCCAGCAGCTTGGATCCAGTTCCCTTGAACACTGAAGCTTTCTTT,CASSLDPVPLNTEAFF
.,TRBJ2-1,TRBV18,TRBD1,13,TGTGCCAGCACGGACAGGGGGGCAAATGAGCAGTTCTTC,CASTDRGANEQFF
once,TRBJ2-5,TRBV6-5,.,15,TGTGCCAGCAGCCAAATAACAGGGAACGGAGAGACCCAGTACTTC,CASSQITGNGETQYF
.,TRBJ2-5,TRBV28,TRBD1,16,TGTGCCAGCAGTGCTCCGGGACAGGGGGTCGGGGAGACCCAGTACTTC,CASSAPGQGVGETQYF
.,TRBJ1-1,TRBV5-4,.,15,TGTGCCAGCAGCTTGGGGGGACTAGGGAACACTGAAGCTTTCTTT,CASSLGGLGNTEAFF
.,TRBJ1-2,TRBV5-5,TRBD1,16,TGTGCCAGCAGCTTGGCAGGCAGGGGGCTTGGCTATGGCTACACCTTC,CASSLAGRGLGYGYTF
.,TRBJ1-4,TRBV27,.,16,TGTGCCAGCAGTTCCTTTCTCAGGGCCCATAATGAAAAACTGTTTTTT,CASSSFLRAHNEKLFF
.,TRBJ1-4,TRBV7-9,.,16,TGTGCCAGCAGCTTATCCCGCACAGGCCTTAATGAAAAACTGTTTTTT,CASSLSRTGLNEKLFF
.,TRBJ2-6,TRBV30,.,15,TGTGCCTGGAGTAGCCAGAGCTCTGGGGCCAACGTCCTGACTTTC,CAWSSQSSGANVLTF
.,TRBJ2-1,TRBV6-5,TRBD2,15,TGTGCCAGCAGTTACAGACCGGGAGGATCCCATGAGCAGTTCTTC,CASSYRPGGSHEQFF
.,TRBJ2-7,TRBV4-1,.,16,TGCGCCAGCAGCCAAGGCCTCGGGGCGTCCACCTACGAGCAGTACTTC,CASSQGLGASTYEQYF
.,TRBJ1-4,TRBV15,.,14,TGTGCCACCAGTCGAGACCCAACTAATGAAAAACTGTTTTTT,CATSRDPTNEKLFF
.,TRBJ1-1,TRBV19,.,15,TGTGCCAGTAGTATAGCCTCAGGGTTGGGGACTGAAGCTTTCTTT,CASSIASGLGTEAFF
.,TRBJ2-5,TRBV4-1,TRBD2,13,TGCGCCAGCAGCCTACTAGCGGGAGAGACCCAGTACTTC,CASSLLAGETQYF
.,TRBJ2-7,TRBV15,.,13,TGTGCCACCAGAAGGGACCCGGGCTACGAGCAGTACTTC,CATRRDPGYEQYF
.,TRBJ1-2,TRBV28,.,13,TGTGCCAGCTTTTCCGGACTCCACTATGGCTACACCTTC,CASFSGLHYGYTF
.,TRBJ2-3,TRBV19,.,13,TGTGCCAGTAGGGGGGGAAGCACAGATACGCAGTATTTT,CASRGGSTDTQYF
.,TRBJ2-1,TRBV7-2,.,16,TGTGCCAGCAGCTCAGGATATGGGCAGGGGCGAGGGGAGCAGTTCTTC,CASSSGYGQGRGEQFF
.,TRBJ2-1,TRBV6-1,TRBD2,15,TGTGCCAGCAGTACCCGGACTAGCGGCTACAATGAGCAGTTCTTC,CASSTRTSGYNEQFF
.,TRBJ2-1,TRBV11-2,TRBD2,17,TGTGCCAGCAGCCGGGTGGGGCTAGCGGCATATTACAATGAGCAGTTCTTC,CASSRVGLAAYYNEQFF
.,TRBJ2-1,TRBV27,TRBD1,16,TGTGCCAGCAGACTCGGAGGGACAGGGAGAGGCGATGAGCAGTTCTTC,CASRLGGTGRGDEQFF
.,TRBJ2-2,TRBV9,.,16,TGTGCCAGCAGCGTAGGTTCTTTCGGGATTGGCGGGGAGCTGTTTTTT,CASSVGSFGIGGELFF
once,TRBJ2-7,TRBV6-6,.,11,TGTGCCAGCCACCTACGGGGCGAGCAGTACTTC,CASHLRGEQYF
.,TRBJ1-2,TRBV5-1,TRBD1,15,TGCGCCAGCAGCTTGATGTCAGGGGGCGCATATGGCTACACCTTC,CASSLMSGGAYGYTF
.,TRBJ2-1,TRBV7-9,.,13,TGTGCCAGCAGGAAGGACAGAACCAATGAGCAGTTCTTC,CASRKDRTNEQFF
.,TRBJ1-2,TRBV5-6,.,14,TGTGCCAGCAGCCAGGACAGTGTCTACTATGGCTACACCTTC,CASSQDSVYYGYTF
.,TRBJ1-2,TRBV2,.,13,TGTGCCAGCAGTACACAGGGAGGCTATGGCTACACCTTC,CASSTQGGYGYTF
.,TRBJ1-1,TRBV5-4,TRBD1,15,TGTGCCAGCAGCTTGGTACAGGGGTTCGGCACTGAAGCTTTCTTT,CASSLVQGFGTEAFF
.,TRBJ1-2,TRBV29-1,.,10,TGCAGCGTGGACCTGCATGGCTACACCTTC,CSVDLHGYTF
.,TRBJ2-1,TRBV7-9,.,16,TGTGCCAGCAGCTTAGGTGGGGGAGTGGTCTACAATGAGCAGTTCTTC,CASSLGGGVVYNEQFF
.,TRBJ1-1,TRBV10-3,TRBD1,16,TGTGCCATCACCCAAACTACCGGGACAGGGTTCTCTGAAGCTTTCTTT,CAITQTTGTGFSEAFF
few,TRBJ1-5,TRBV11-2,TRBD1,14,TGTGCCAGCAGCGACGGACAGGGGGATCAGCCCCAGCATTTT,CASSDGQGDQPQHF
.,TRBJ2-1,TRBV30,.,14,TGTGCCTGGAGTGCTAGCTTTCGCTACAATGAGCAGTTCTTC,CAWSASFRYNEQFF
.,TRBJ1-1,TRBV19,.,13,TGTGCCAGTAGATTCCCAGGGGCTGGTGAAGCTTTCTTT,CASRFPGAGEAFF
few,TRBJ2-2,TRBV5-1,.,14,TGCGCCAGCAGCTTGGCCCCTGTCACCGGGGAGCTGTTTTTT,CASSLAPVTGELFF
.,TRBJ2-7,TRBV27,.,14,TGTGCCAGCAGTTTAGGGTACGGATCCTACGAGCAGTACTTC,CASSLGYGSYEQYF
.,TRBJ2-1,TRBV30,.,14,TGTGCCTGGAGTGTACTTCCGGGGCAAAATGAGCAGTTCTTC,CAWSVLPGQNEQFF
.,TRBJ2-4,TRBV7-3,TRBD2,16,TGTGCCAGCAGCTTAACGCTAGCGGGAGCCAAAAACATTCAGTACTTC,CASSLTLAGAKNIQYF
.,TRBJ1-4,TRBV6-1,TRBD1,16,TGTGCCAGCAGTGAAGTTAAGGGGGCGACTAATGAAAAACTGTTTTTT,CASSEVKGATNEKLFF
few,TRBJ1-2,TRBV6-5,TRBD1,13,TGTGCCAGCAAACCTACAGGGGGCTATGGCTACACCTTC,CASKPTGGYGYTF
.,TRBJ1-1,TRBV28,.,16,TGTGCCAGCCCCCCCGCGGGGGGCAGTATGAACACTGAAGCTTTCTTT,CASPPAGGSMNTEAFF
.,TRBJ2-7,TRBV4-1,.,16,TGCGCCAGCAGCCAAGATGGAGACAGACTCTCCTACGAGCAGTACTTC,CASSQDGDRLSYEQYF
.,TRBJ2-4,TRBV6-5,.,15,TGTGCCAGCAGTACCGGGACTTTAGCCAAAAACATTCAGTACTTC,CASSTGTLAKNIQYF
.,TRBJ2-7,TRBV28,.,12,TGTGCCAGCAGTTCCCAGGTCTACGAGCAGTACTTC,CASSSQVYEQYF
.,TRBJ2-1,TRBV4-2,.,15,TGTGCCAGCAGCCCTAGCGAAAGCTCCTACAATGAGCAGTTCTTC,CASSPSESSYNEQFF
.,TRBJ2-5,TRBV18,TRBD2,16,TGTGCCAGCTCACCTAATAGCGGGACTGAAGGGGAGACCCAGTACTTC,CASSPNSGTEGETQYF
.,TRBJ2-1,TRBV29-1,TRBD2,14,TGCAGCGTCGCGTTAGCGGGGGGCCGCAATGAGCAGTTCTTC,CSVALAGGRNEQFF
.,TRBJ2-5,TRBV5-6,TRBD2,15,TGTGCCAGCAGCTTGTCTAGCGGGAGCGGGGAGACCCAGTACTTC,CASSLSSGSGETQYF
.,TRBJ1-3,TRBV5-4,TRBD1,14,TGTGCCAGCAGCTTAGGCGACAGGGGAGACACCATATATTTT,CASSLGDRGDTIYF
once,TRBJ2-7,TRBV30,TRBD2,17,TGTGCCTGCACCGGGACTAGCGTGCATTGGGGACTATACGAGCAGTACTTC,CACTGTSVHWGLYEQYF
.,TRBJ2-7,TRBV28,.,14,TGTGCCAGCAGTTCGGACTACCTCTCCTACGAGCAGTACTTC,CASSSDYLSYEQYF